This T cell receptor (beta chain) was sequenced for a study of PD-1 blockade in classical Hodgkin lymphoma. A remark on this clone: Its specificity is not known.

Relapse after autologous stem cell transplantation occurred in every patient, and brentuximab vedotin exposure varied. The repertoire was sequenced with immunoSEQ multiplex PCR; TCRdb's copy has only in-frame clones and lacks some. This table has under 20,000 clones, around three fifths appearing once. Germline V CDR1 and CDR2: SQVTM, ANQGSEA. The CDR3 extends over 15 amino acids. Trimming left V 6 bases short and J 2 bases short, with 17 bases between. General study findings and limits: Factors driving the repertoire differences, possibly disease activity or prior therapy, remain undefined. Patients excluded were those beginning nivolumab under 1 year after ASCT. In CD4+ cells, TCR diversity went up significantly by C4D1, but in CD8+ cells it did not.

This material consisted of peripheral blood mononuclear cells (PBMCs), taken before the second cycle of nivolumab. The TCR comes from a human donor with classical Hodgkin lymphoma. The rearrangement links TRBV29-1 to TRBJ1-3; the D gene is possibly TRBD1 (5 bases). CDR3 sequence reads: CSVVLRGGAGNTIYF. CDR3 in DNA: TGCAGCGTGGTCCTTCGGGGGGGGGCTGGAAACACCATATATTTT.